These 25 T cell receptor beta chains were all obtained from the same sample, sequenced in a study of breast tumors, draining lymph nodes, adjacent tissues. The lymph nodes were axillary draining lymph nodes from breast cancer patients. MiXCR was run by TCRdb on the multiplex PCR reads, yielding one entry per CDR3 protein. Seen here are around 250,000 distinct CDR3 sequences, around 35% observed once, and the top ten hold about 3.9%. Sequencing used axillary lymph node tissue. These receptors were obtained from a female donor with breast cancer. Some clones in this sample may be carry-over from other donors' samples.

Regarding this clonotype: A much larger clone differs by one base, so this may be a read error. V and J are TRBV20-1 and TRBJ2-1, with a possible D match to TRBD2 (5 bases). V shed 3 bases and J shed 9 bases, with 18 bases lying between them. The germline CDR1 and CDR2 sequences are DFQATT and SNEGSKA (reference sequence). This CDR3 spans 14 amino acids. CDR3 sequence (DNA): TGCAGTGCTAGTGGACTCACGGACTGGGCTGAGCAGTTCTTC. Protein sequence: CSASGLTDWAEQFF.

This clonotype was observed at least ten times. V gene TRBV6-1 combines with J gene TRBJ1-2; D is ambiguous. The CDR3 extends over 15 amino acids. V was cut by 5 bases and J by 0 bases, with 13 bases left in between. CDR1 and CDR2 (germline): MNHNS, SASEGT. The chain's CDR3 is CASSLETSSNYGYTF. Written as DNA, the CDR3 is TGTGCCAGCAGTCTAGAGACCTCTTCTAACTATGGCTACACCTTC.

With respect to this clonotype: This clone may be a read error of a much larger clone one base away. The chain couples TRBV4-1 to TRBJ2-1, with a weak D call TRBD2 (5 bases). Germline V gene sequence: CDR1 MGHRA, CDR2 YSYEKL. The CDR3 spans 15 residues. The CDR3 nucleotides are TGCGCCAGCAGCCCCGGTCCGGACTCCTACAATGAGCTGTTCTTC. It encodes CASSPGPDSYNELFF.

J is TRBJ2-3 and V is TRBV7-2, with 11 bases identical to TRBD2. Trimming at V came to 5 bases and at J to 5 bases, leaving 15 bases not matched to a gene. Germline assignment: CDR1 SGHTA and CDR2 FQGNSA. The CDR3 consists of 18 residues. CDR3 DNA: TGTGCCAGCAGCCAGGGGGCTAGCGGGAGGAGGGGGGGAGATACGCAGTATTTT. Its translation: CASSQGASGRRGGDTQYF.

The V gene is TRBV4-2, the J gene TRBJ2-6; D gene ambiguous. The germline CDR1 and CDR2 sequences are LGHNA and YNFKEQ. The CDR3 loop spans 15 amino acids. The germline V and J ends were trimmed by 1 base and 1 base, with 5 bases remaining between them. The CDR3 protein is CASSQGKSGANVLTF. For the CDR3, the DNA is TGTGCCAGCAGCCAAGGTAAATCTGGGGCCAACGTCCTGACTTTC.

This clonotype was detected once. This may be a read error: a much more frequent sequence differs by one nucleotide. This chain uses TRBV19 with TRBJ2-3; 7 positions agree with TRBD2. The germline CDR1 and CDR2 sequences are LNHDA and SQIVND (reference sequence). The junction had 17 bases not matched to a gene; V was cut back by 6 bases and J by 5 bases. The CDR3 sequence is 17 residues long. This chain's CDR3 is CASSFGTGGGSGDTQYF. The CDR3 region has the DNA TGTGCCAGTAGCTTTGGGACTGGCGGGGGATCGGGAGATACGCAGTATTTT.

This clonotype was found many times. This sequence joins TRBV20-1 and TRBJ2-7; TRBD1 is a possible D gene (6 bases). Per the germline V gene, CDR1 is DFQATT and CDR2 is SNEGSKA (reference sequence). Trimming cost V 6 bases and J 2 bases, with 20 bases left between them. This CDR3 has 15 amino acids. The CDR3 here is CSALLRAGATYEQYF. Here the CDR3 DNA reads TGCAGTGCGTTGCTACGAGCAGGGGCTACCTACGAGCAGTACTTC.

A note on this clonotype: A much larger clone lies a single base off, so this may be a read error. V and J are TRBV11-2 and TRBJ2-1, with TRBD2 as a possible D gene (6 bases). This CDR3 has 15 amino acids. Germline CDR1 and CDR2: SGHAT and FQNNGV. Trimming removed 5 bases from V and 0 bases from J, with 11 bases in between. In nucleotides, the CDR3 is TGTGCCAGCAGCGCGGGACCCAGCTCCTACAATGAGCAGTTCTTC. This codes for CASSAGPSSYNEQFF. Full variable domain (remainder filled in from reference TRBV11-2 and TRBJ2-1): EAGVAQSPRYKIIEKRQSVAFWCNPISGHATLYWYQQILGQGPKLLIQFQNNGVVDDSQLPKDRFSAERLKGVDSTLKIQPAKLEDSAVYLCASSAGPSSYNEQFFGPGTRLTVL.

This clonotype was seen ten or more times. This chain uses TRBV2 with TRBJ2-3; 7 bases fit TRBD2. V dropped 1 base and J dropped 6; count of bases not matched to a gene: 7. Germline V CDR1 and CDR2: SNHLY, FYNNEI. The CDR3 is 15 amino acids. The CDR3: CASSEDGGSGDTQYF. CDR3 DNA sequence: TGTGCCAGCAGTGAAGACGGGGGGAGTGGGGATACGCAGTATTTT.

This clonotype showed up many times. The gene calls are TRBV15 and TRBJ2-7; no reliable D call. The CDR3 extends over 15 amino acids. The germline CDR1 and CDR2 sequences are LNHNV and YYDKDF (reference sequence). With 1 base removed from V and 0 bases from J, the gap between germline ends came to 10 bases. CDR3 sequence: CATSRAPVSSYEQYF. The CDR3 DNA is TGTGCCACCAGCAGAGCCCCAGTTAGCTCCTACGAGCAGTACTTC.

This clonotype turned up a few times. One base away lies a much larger clone, so this may be a sequencing read error. This chain uses TRBV20-1 with TRBJ1-2; possible D gene TRBD1, 6 bases. The CDR3 loop spans 14 amino acids. V lost 2 bases, J lost 8 bases, and 18 bases lay in between. CDR1 is DFQATT, CDR2 SNEGSKA, per germline (reference sequence). The CDR3 bases are TGCAGTGCTAGAATAGCCAGGGGAGCGGCGGGCTACACCTTC. Translated, it gives CSARIARGAAGYTF.

This clonotype was recorded many times. The chain carries TRBV11-2 and TRBJ2-5; a possible D gene is TRBD2 (6 bases). V was clipped by 6 bases and J by 5 bases, with 13 bases between them. The CDR3 is 13 amino acids. Germline CDR1 and CDR2: SGHAT and FQNNGV. The chain's CDR3 is CASSDSGYETQYF. CDR3 coding DNA: TGTGCCAGCAGTGATAGCGGCTATGAGACCCAGTACTTC.

This clonotype was found many times. The V and J genes are TRBV11-3 and TRBJ2-7; D unclear. This CDR3 is built from 13 residues. The germline V gene has CDR1 SGHNT and CDR2 YENEEA. V lost 5 bases and J 0 bases, leaving 8 bases between the germline ends. CDR3 nucleotides: TGTGCCAGCAGCATTTCCCCCTCCTACGAGCAGTACTTC. Residues: CASSISPSYEQYF.

A few counts support this clonotype. A much larger clone sits a single nucleotide away, making a read error possible. No conserved phenylalanine or tryptophan ends this CDR3, so it is likely a read error. The chain has TRBV7-8 and TRBJ2-5; possibly TRBD1 for D (5 bases). V was clipped by 5 bases and J by 2 bases, with 12 bases between them. The CDR3 sequence is 14 residues long. From germline, CDR1 is SGHVS and CDR2 FQNEAQ. CDR3 nucleotides: TGTGCCAGCAGCCCCAGGGTACGGCAAGAGACCCAGTACCTC. This encodes CASSPRVRQETQYL.

This clonotype appeared many times. The V and J genes are TRBV5-5 and TRBJ1-2; D gene ambiguous. V was shortened by 0 bases and J by 1 base, with 13 bases between the two germline ends. CDR1 is SGHKS, CDR2 YYEKEE, per germline (reference sequence). This CDR3 has 16 amino acids. For the CDR3, the DNA is TGTGCCAGCAGCTTGGTTCCGACGGAGGTTAACTATGGCTACACCTTC. Translation: CASSLVPTEVNYGYTF.

This clonotype was counted a few times. A much larger clone lies a single base off, so this may be a read error. This chain connects TRBV12-3 or TRBV12-4 to TRBJ2-5; D is possibly TRBD1 or TRBD2 (6 bases each). This CDR3 has 14 residues. In nucleotides, the CDR3 is TGTGCCAGCAGGCACGACAGGCCGGGGGAGACCCCGTACTTC. Its protein is CASRHDRPGETPYF.

Comment on this clonotype: A read error is possible here, since a much larger clone lies one base away. The V gene is TRBV12-3 or TRBV12-4, the J gene TRBJ2-7; D may correspond to TRBD1 or TRBD2 (5 bases each). V lost 8 bases to trimming and J lost 7 bases, with 24 bases between them. The CDR3 runs to 15 residues. The CDR3 DNA is TGTGCCAGCCTCGATCAGGGCGCTAGCTACAATGAGCAGTACTTC. Translating gives CASLDQGASYNEQYF.

CDR3 in DNA: TGTGCCAGCAGCCGGGACAGTAACAATTCACCCCTCCACTTT. As protein: CASSRDSNNSPLHF. V and J are TRBV27 and TRBJ1-6; 7 nucleotides line up with TRBD1. Germline lookup yields CDR1 MNHEY and CDR2 SMNVEV (reference sequence). The CDR3 length is 14 residues. Trimming at V came to 6 bases and at J to 7 bases, leaving 6 bases not matched to a gene.

This clonotype turned up a few times. The chain links TRBV5-5 to TRBJ1-5, with TRBD1 matching over 7 bases. The germline V gene encodes CDR1 SGHKS and CDR2 YYEKEE (reference sequence). The ends lost 2 bases at V and 3 bases at J; junction bases unmatched: 2. The CDR3 has 14 amino acids. CDR3 sequence (DNA): TGTGCCAGCAGCTTCAGGGGGGACAATCAGCCCCAGCATTTT. Its protein product is CASSFRGDNQPQHF.

CDR3 loop: CASSLGDRAKGKQFF. The DNA for the CDR3 is TGTGCCAGCAGCTTAGGGGACAGGGCCAAGGGTAAGCAGTTCTTC. V gene TRBV11-3 combines with J gene TRBJ2-1; 9 bases are shared with TRBD1. The V gene end was trimmed by 1 base and the J gene end by 11 bases; junction bases not matched to a gene: 9. CDR1 and CDR2 (germline): SGHNT, YENEEA. This CDR3 contains 15 residues.

The V gene is TRBV6-5, the J gene TRBJ1-5; TRBD1 might be the D (6 bases). The V gene's germline CDR1 is MNHEY and CDR2 SVGAGI. Deletions cut 6 bases from V and 13 bases from J, with 25 bases between. The CDR3 runs 15 residues. In DNA form, the CDR3 reads TGTGCCAGCAGCTACAGGGTCTATAGCAATCAACCTCAGCATTTT. Residues: CASSYRVYSNQPQHF.

This clonotype was recorded many times. The chain employs TRBV19 and TRBJ2-3; TRBD2 aligns across 13 bases. With V trimmed by 5 bases and J by 2 bases, 4 bases remained unmatched. Germline assignment: CDR1 LNHDA and CDR2 SQIVND (reference sequence). CDR3 size: 16 residues. In DNA form, the CDR3 reads TGTGCCAGTAGTTTCGGACTAGCGGGGGCCACAGATACGCAGTATTTT. Protein sequence: CASSFGLAGATDTQYF.

This chain uses TRBV5-5 with TRBJ2-5, with D tentatively TRBD1 (6 bases). The CDR3 consists of 16 residues. CDR1 is SGHKS, CDR2 YYEKEE, per germline (reference sequence). Trimming stripped 4 bases from V and 1 base from J, with 17 bases between. The CDR3: CASSPNLQGSQETQYF. DNA of the CDR3: TGTGCCAGCAGCCCAAACTTACAGGGTTCCCAAGAGACCCAGTACTTC.

This clonotype was detected a few times. This sequence may be a read error, since a much larger clone differs from it by one base. This rearrangement joins TRBV7-2 to TRBJ2-5; D perhaps matches TRBD2 (7 bases). Per germline, CDR1 SGHTA and CDR2 FQGNSA. The CDR3 sequence is 15 residues long. Here the CDR3 reads CASSLAGGPRETQHF. The CDR3 DNA reads TGTGCCAGCAGCTTAGCGGGGGGGCCGAGGGAGACCCAGCACTTC.

This clonotype was picked up many times. The rearrangement uses TRBV12-3 or TRBV12-4 and TRBJ1-5; 7 positions agree with TRBD1. The CDR3 consists of 17 residues. Losses at the gene ends were 4 bases for V and 0 bases for J; bases not matched to a gene: 9. The CDR3 region has the DNA TGTGCCAGCAGTTGGGGGAGGGGGCGCGGTAGCAATCAGCCCCAGCATTTT. It specifies CASSWGRGRGSNQPQHF.